The source of this TCR beta chain is a study of cytomegalovirus exposure and HLA in healthy donors. This clone was found once. 13 Jbeta primers and 60 Vbeta primers were used for the PCR. The protocol was immunoSEQ multiplex PCR, while the TCRdb copy is restricted to in-frame clones and leaves out a portion. The sample shows 150,000 to 170,000 clones, around 80% of them seen only once. Trimming pared 4 bases from V and 4 bases from J, leaving 14 bases between. Germline CDR1 is SGHRS and CDR2 is YFSETQ. The CDR3 loop spans 14 amino acids. Sequencing used PBMCs. The V and J genes are TRBV5-1 and TRBJ1-1, with a weak D call TRBD1 (5 bases). This receptor was taken from a woman between 40 and 50 years old in good health and CMV-seronegative. CDR3 bases: TGCGCCAGCAGCCTAAGAACAGGTTCCACTGAAGCTTTCTTT. This codes for CASSLRTGSTEAFF. Drawing the rest from reference TRBV5-1 and TRBJ1-1, the complete variable domain is KAGVTQTPRYLIKTRGQQVTLSCSPISGHRSVSWYQQTPGQGLQFLFEYFSETQRNKGNFPGRFSGRQFSNSRSEMNVSTLELGDSALYLCASSLRTGSTEAFFGQGTRLTVV.